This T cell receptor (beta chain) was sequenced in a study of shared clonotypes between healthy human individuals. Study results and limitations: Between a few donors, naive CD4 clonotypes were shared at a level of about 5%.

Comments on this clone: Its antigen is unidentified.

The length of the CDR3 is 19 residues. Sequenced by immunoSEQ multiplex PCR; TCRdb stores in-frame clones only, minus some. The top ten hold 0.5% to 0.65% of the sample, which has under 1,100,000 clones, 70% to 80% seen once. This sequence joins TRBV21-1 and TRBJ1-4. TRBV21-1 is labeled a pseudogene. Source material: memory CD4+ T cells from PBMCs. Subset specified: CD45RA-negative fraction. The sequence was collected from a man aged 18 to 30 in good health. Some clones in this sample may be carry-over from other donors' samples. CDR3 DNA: TGTGCCAGCAGCAAAGTTGGGGCCGAACCGGATCCCCGGGGAGAAAAACTGTTTTTT. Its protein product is CASSKVGAEPDPRGEKLFF.